Given below is one T cell receptor beta chain in context. The antigen this receptor binds is unknown. No base quality information exists; no much larger clone differs at one position. Sequenced using an Illumina HiSeq 1500. TCRdb took the public reads, trimmed them with fastp at Q25, ran MiXCR for clone calling and kept in-frame beta chains. CDR3 protein duplicates are merged, each entry listing the most common genes and DNA. This sample has roughly 120,000 distinct CDR3 sequences in its table, and 25% to 35% of those were observed once. The leading ten clones occupy 45% to 65% of the sample. Its CDR3 holds 15 amino acids, cysteine through phenylalanine. The read is trimmed to its CDR3 DNA, 45 bases read in frame from base 1. At the junction V is shortened by 5 bases and J by 4 bases, with 17 bases in between. CDR1 and CDR2 were assigned from the germline V gene as SGHVS and FQNEAQ. These data originate in a study of T cell repertoires in cytomegalovirus infection (dated by TCRdb to the late 2010s). Concerning the study at large: Recently identified HLA-C-restricted CMV epitopes, whose presentation resists viral immunomodulation, were targeted by peptide stimulations together with well-studied HLA-B-restricted epitopes. Donor HLA type was relevant to the analysis, because carriage of CMV infection together with the matching HLA type was indicated by public TCR beta signatures. Results and caveats for the whole study, not just this receptor: In both this cohort and an independent 352-donor cohort, the cumulative frequency of public TCR beta family members distinguished carriers of CMV infection plus the relevant HLA type. In the ex vivo response, HLA-C-restricted CMV-specific TCR beta clonotypes were dominant, and in two of eight donors the single most frequent clonotype came from this HLA-C-restricted group.

What the treatment or condition label conveys for this sample: in vitro stimulation with specific CMV peptide epitopes to enrich CMV-specific T cells. The sequences come from CD8+ T cells from cultured PBMCs, collected from culture after CMV antigen stimulation. The sequence is built from TRBV7-8 and TRBJ2-5; the D region possibly corresponds to TRBD1 (5 bases align). The receptor comes from a human donor in good health (CMV status not recorded). Some clones in this sample may be carry-over from other donors' samples. The bases are TGTGCCAGCAGCCTGCAGGAGACAGTAATAGAGACCCAGTACTTC. Translated, it gives CASSLQETVIETQYF.